This TCR beta chain was identified in a study of blood T cells in healthy people across ages. Peripheral blood, about 10 milliliters per donor, was collected. CDR1 SGHRS and CDR2 YFSETQ come from the germline V gene. The CDR3 extends over 13 amino acids. Of note for this clonotype: Its antigen remains unknown.

Study-wide findings and caveats: Naive T cell percentage strongly correlated with TCR beta diversity.

Primed by a sample-barcoded 5' primer and a J-beta primer mix, a second PCR proceeded for 7 to 11 cycles. Through a template-switch adaptor with 12 random nucleotides, each cDNA molecule received a tag. TCRdb analysed the 5' RACE reads with MiXCR anew, one entry per CDR3 protein. The repertoire holds 1.2 million to 1.5 million distinct CDR3 sequences, 42% seen once, with around 8% in the top ten. This clonotype was sampled from a woman aged 18-30 years in good health. Sequenced: blood. The rearrangement links TRBV5-1 to TRBJ2-7; possible D gene TRBD2, 6 bases. The tail of the sequence fits TRBJ2-5 better, so the J call may be wrong. The CDR3 protein is CASTSGLWETQYF. CDR3 nucleotides: TGCGCCAGCACCTCGGGACTTTGGGAGACCCAGTACTTC.